These 10 T cell receptor beta chains originate from one sample sequenced in a study of blood T cells in healthy people across ages. For the second PCR, which ran for about 6 to 11 cycles, a sample-barcoded 5' primer and a J-beta primer mix were used. A single record per CDR3 protein comes from TCRdb applying MiXCR to the 5' RACE reads. The sample has about 570,000 distinct CDR3 sequences, roughly 28% seen once. Sequencing was carried out using blood. The source is a woman between 65 and 79 years old in good health.

This clonotype has a handful of counts. The rearrangement joins TRBV7-2 to TRBJ2-5, with unresolved D. Germline-derived CDR1 and CDR2 are SGHTA and FQGNSA. The CDR3 length is 13 residues. Between the trimmed V and J ends, which lost 5 bases and 4 bases, there was a span of 11 bases. The DNA for the CDR3 is TGTGCCAGCAGCCCCACCCCGCTAGAGACCCAGTACTTC. This codes for CASSPTPLETQYF.

The CDR3, as DNA: TGCGCCAGCAGCCCACTCGCGGGGGTCCAAGAGACCCAGTACTTC. It translates to CASSPLAGVQETQYF. This rearrangement joins TRBV5-1 to TRBJ2-5, with TRBD2 matching 7 bases. The J segment lost 1 base and the V segment lost 4 bases, leaving 7 bases of the junction unmatched. The CDR3 runs to 15 residues. Germline CDR1 is SGHRS and CDR2 is YFSETQ.

This clonotype has just a few counts. The V and J genes are TRBV6-4 and TRBJ1-1, with D possibly matching TRBD1 (6 bases). Germline values: CDR1 MRHNA, CDR2 SNTAGT. This CDR3 region has 14 residues. V lost 5 bases, J lost 4 bases, and 14 bases lay in between. In DNA form, the CDR3 reads TGTGCCAGCAGTCCTGACAGGTGGAGCACTGAAGCTTTCTTT. This encodes CASSPDRWSTEAFF.

The chain employs TRBV7-3 and TRBJ2-5; no clear D. The V and J ends lost 7 bases and 3 bases respectively, with 21 bases between them. CDR3 length: 16 amino acids. The germline V gene has CDR1 SGHTA and CDR2 FQGTGA. CDR3 sequence (DNA): TGTGCCAGCACCTCCCATGAGCGCAGGCAAGAAGAGACCCAGTACTTC. As protein: CASTSHERRQEETQYF.

The chain joins TRBV9 to TRBJ2-3; D is ambiguous. The V end was cut by 0 bases, the J end by 2 bases, with 7 bases between. The CDR3 extends over 14 amino acids. The V gene's germline CDR1 is SGDLS and CDR2 YYNGEE. The CDR3 loop reads CASSVVAVTDTQYF. CDR3 coding DNA: TGTGCCAGCAGCGTAGTGGCAGTCACAGATACGCAGTATTTT.

The table lists this clonotype with many counts. The rearrangement links TRBV5-1 to TRBJ2-5; the match to TRBD2 covers 9 bases. This CDR3 is built from 16 residues. With 3 bases clipped from V and 4 bases from J, the junction kept 10 bases outside the gene matches. CDR1 SGHRS and CDR2 YFSETQ come from the germline V gene. The CDR3 protein is CASSYALGLARETQYF. In DNA form, the CDR3 reads TGCGCCAGCAGCTATGCACTTGGACTAGCGAGAGAGACCCAGTACTTC.

As concerns this clonotype: One end of the junction is discordant with germline, which a read error may explain. V usage is TRBV5-1 and J usage is TRBJ2-5, with 9 bases that match TRBD2. The CDR3 length is 15 residues. Germline V lookup: CDR1 SGHRS, CDR2 YFSETQ. The CDR3 sequence: CTSSSAGLAGETQYF. DNA of the CDR3: TGCACCAGCAGCTCGGCGGGACTAGCAGGAGAGACCCAGTACTTC.

This clonotype appeared a few times. The chain uses TRBV12-3 or TRBV12-4 and TRBJ1-1, with TRBD1 matching 8 bases. This CDR3 is built from 13 residues. V trimming: 6 bases; J trimming: 7 bases; junction bases outside the gene matches: 7. Here the CDR3 DNA reads TGTGCCAGCAGCAGACAGGGGTTCGATGAAGCTTTCTTT. It yields the protein CASSRQGFDEAFF.

This rearrangement joins TRBV7-3 to TRBJ2-2; TRBD2 matches 12 bases. Germline V CDR1 and CDR2: SGHTA, FQGTGA. The V and J ends lost 5 bases and 7 bases, in that order; junction bases with no gene match: 2. This CDR3 region has 14 residues. The CDR3 DNA reads TGTGCCAGCAGCCGGACTAGCGGGGTCGGGGAGCTGTTTTTT. This gives the protein CASSRTSGVGELFF.

This clonotype has more than one count but fewer than ten. The rearrangement joins TRBV11-2 to TRBJ1-4; D uncertain. There are 14 residues in the CDR3. V dropped 3 bases and J dropped 6 bases, with 11 bases sitting between them. The germline CDR1 and CDR2 sequences are SGHAT and FQNNGV. The DNA for the CDR3 is TGTGCCAGCAGCTTGGACGGGTCCCATGAAAAACTGTTTTTT. Amino acids: CASSLDGSHEKLFF.